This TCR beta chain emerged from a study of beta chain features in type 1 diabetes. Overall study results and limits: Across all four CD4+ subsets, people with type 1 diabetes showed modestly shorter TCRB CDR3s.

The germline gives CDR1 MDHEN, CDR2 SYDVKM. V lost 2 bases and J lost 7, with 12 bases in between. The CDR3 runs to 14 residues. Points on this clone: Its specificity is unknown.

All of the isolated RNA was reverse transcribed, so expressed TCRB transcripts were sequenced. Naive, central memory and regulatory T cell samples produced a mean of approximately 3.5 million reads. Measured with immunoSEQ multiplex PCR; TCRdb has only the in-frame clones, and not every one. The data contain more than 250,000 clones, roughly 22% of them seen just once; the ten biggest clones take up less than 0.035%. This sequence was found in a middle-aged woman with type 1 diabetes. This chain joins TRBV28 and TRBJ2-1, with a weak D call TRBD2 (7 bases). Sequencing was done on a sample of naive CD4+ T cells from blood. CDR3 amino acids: CASSLGGARNEQFF. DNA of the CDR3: TGTGCCAGCAGTTTAGGGGGGGCGCGGAATGAGCAGTTCTTC.